The clone carrying this TCR beta chain was recorded many times. Antigen: not known. Assay used: immunoSEQ multiplex PCR; TCRdb lists only in-frame clones, some missing. This sample includes approximately 50,000 clones with no singletons; its ten biggest clones take up around 0.84%. The data derive from a study of T cell clonality in common variable immunodeficiency. Regarding the study as a whole: Fewer TCRbeta clones were shared among CVID subjects than controls.

This TCR came from a person aged 18-70 years in good health. Sequencing was carried out using peripheral blood mononuclear cells.

Here the CDR3 reads CATAVDRANEKLFF. The part of the CDR3 DNA that was read is TGTGCTACCGCGGTTGACAGGGCTAATGAAAAA. The chain employs TRBV19 and TRBJ1-4; the match to TRBD1 covers 7 bases. The sequence runs out 3 residues before the end of the CDR3; the remainder is reconstructed from the germline J gene. Germline V gene lookup returns CDR1 LNHDA and CDR2 SQIVND (reference sequence). The CDR3 contains 14 residues. Supplemented by reference TRBV19 and TRBJ1-4, the full variable domain reads DGGITQSPKYLFRKEGQNVTLSCEQNLNHDAMYWYRQDPGQGLRLIYYSQIVNDFQKGDIAEGYSVSREKKESFPLTVTSAQKNPTAFYLCATAVDRANEKLFFGSGTQLSVL.